The 7 T cell receptor beta chains reported below all come from one sample, sequenced in a study of PD-1 blockade in classical Hodgkin lymphoma. Repertoires were generated with immunoSEQ multiplex PCR, while TCRdb's copy carries only in-frame clones and drops some. Of about 32,000 clones listed, roughly four fifths were seen once; the top ten hold about a sixth. Time point described: cycle 4 day 1 (C4D1), after less than 7 weeks of nivolumab. Each of the patients experienced relapse following autologous stem cell transplantation, and their brentuximab vedotin exposure differed. The sequenced sample was peripheral blood mononuclear cells (PBMCs), obtained before the fourth cycle of nivolumab. The receptors originated from a human donor with classical Hodgkin lymphoma.

V gene TRBV7-2 combines with J gene TRBJ1-2; TRBD1 matches at 7 bases. Trimming at V came to 8 bases and at J to 3 bases, leaving 9 bases not matched to a gene. The CDR3 has 14 amino acids. CDR1 is SGHTA, CDR2 FQGNSA, per germline. The chain's CDR3 is CASRPGGSDYGYTF. The CDR3 DNA sequence: TGTGCCAGCCGACCAGGGGGTAGTGACTATGGCTACACCTTC.

The table lists this clone with a few counts. This sequence joins TRBV2 and TRBJ1-6, with D perhaps TRBD1 (5 bases). Germline V CDR1 and CDR2: SNHLY, FYNNEI. This CDR3 region has 14 residues. V shed 4 bases and J shed 9 bases, with 13 bases lying between them. CDR3 region: CASSGMGVGSPLHF. The CDR3 DNA sequence: TGTGCCAGCAGTGGGATGGGGGTCGGTTCACCCCTCCACTTT.

The V call is TRBV18, the J call TRBJ1-1; tentative D call: TRBD1 (5 bases). The CDR3 runs to 16 residues. V was cut by 4 bases and J by 0 bases, with 15 bases left in between. Germline values: CDR1 KGHSH, CDR2 LQKENI. CDR3 DNA sequence: TGTGCCAGCTCACGGACCGCGACAGTGATGAACACTGAAGCTTTCTTT. This codes for CASSRTATVMNTEAFF. Complete variable domain (other parts from reference TRBV18 and TRBJ1-1): NAGVMQNPRHLVRRRGQEARLRCSPMKGHSHVYWYRQLPEEGLKFMVYLQKENIIDESGMPKERFSAEFPKEGPSILRIQQVVRGDSAAYFCASSRTATVMNTEAFFGQGTRLTVV.

This chain uses TRBV20-1 with TRBJ2-1; no clear D. Trimming shortened V by 6 bases and J by 2 bases, and 5 bases separated the two germline ends. The germline gives CDR1 DFQATT, CDR2 SNEGSKA (reference sequence). The CDR3 runs to 11 residues. The CDR3 DNA reads TGCAGTGCCCGAACCTACAATGAGCAGTTCTTC. Protein sequence: CSARTYNEQFF.

The genes are TRBV2 and TRBJ2-7, with D possibly called TRBD1 or TRBD2 (5 bases each). Trimming removed 6 bases from V and 3 bases from J, with 12 bases in between. The CDR3 has 13 amino acids. Germline V gene data show CDR1 as SNHLY and CDR2 as FYNNEI. The CDR3 DNA follows: TGTGCCAGCAGGGAGGACAACCTCTACGAGCAGTACTTC. Its protein product is CASREDNLYEQYF.

The chain employs TRBV7-2 and TRBJ2-2; tentatively, D is TRBD2 (6 bases). V lost 5 bases and J lost 1, with 14 bases in between. Germline values: CDR1 SGHTA, CDR2 FQGNSA. CDR3 length: 16 residues. For the CDR3, the DNA is TGTGCCAGCAGCAAAGAGCGGGTAGAGAACACCGGGGAGCTGTTTTTT. It translates to CASSKERVENTGELFF.

The table lists this clone with a few counts. The J gene is TRBJ2-1, the V gene TRBV4-1, with TRBD2 matching 8 bases. The CDR3 sequence is 16 residues long. Germline V gene lookup returns CDR1 MGHRA and CDR2 YSYEKL. V lost 2 bases, J lost 5 bases, and 8 bases stayed unmatched. CDR3 region: CASSQWLSGSNNEQFF. The CDR3 coding sequence is TGCGCCAGCAGCCAATGGCTCAGCGGGAGTAACAATGAGCAGTTCTTC.